The clone carrying this T cell receptor beta chain turned up a few times. The antigen is not known. This entry is derived from a study of vaccination and CD4 T cells after COVID-19. Study-level information: Convalescent cases comprised nine mild and one severe, all SARS-CoV-2 positive by nasal swab PCR.

The V end was cut by 5 bases, the J end by 5 bases, with 16 bases between. Germline V gives CDR1 SGHNT, CDR2 YYREEE (reference sequence). The CDR3 covers 14 residues. Oncomine TCR Beta short-read sequencing was applied to DNA from cultured CD4+ T cells. Researchers extracted genomic DNA from CD4+ T cells that had been cultured. TCRdb re-analysed the PCR reads in MiXCR, keeping a single row per CDR3 protein. Here the sample spans 15,000 to 20,000 distinct CDR3 sequences, around 44% being singletons. Treatment reported: approximately 9-day PBMC culture with coronavirus spike peptide pools or control peptides (ViraFEST assay). The study, taken as a whole, reports: Among those convalescent, a median approximately 87% of reactive clones emerged solely post-vaccination.

The source is a human donor who had recovered from COVID-19. The sequencing here drew on CD4+ T cells from blood, cultured in vitro, taken after SARS-CoV-2 vaccination. The genes are TRBV5-4 and TRBJ2-5, with D perhaps TRBD2 (6 bases). The CDR3 is CASSPARRGETQYF. The DNA of the CDR3 is TGTGCCAGCAGTCCGGCCCGACGGGGGGAGACCCAGTACTTC.